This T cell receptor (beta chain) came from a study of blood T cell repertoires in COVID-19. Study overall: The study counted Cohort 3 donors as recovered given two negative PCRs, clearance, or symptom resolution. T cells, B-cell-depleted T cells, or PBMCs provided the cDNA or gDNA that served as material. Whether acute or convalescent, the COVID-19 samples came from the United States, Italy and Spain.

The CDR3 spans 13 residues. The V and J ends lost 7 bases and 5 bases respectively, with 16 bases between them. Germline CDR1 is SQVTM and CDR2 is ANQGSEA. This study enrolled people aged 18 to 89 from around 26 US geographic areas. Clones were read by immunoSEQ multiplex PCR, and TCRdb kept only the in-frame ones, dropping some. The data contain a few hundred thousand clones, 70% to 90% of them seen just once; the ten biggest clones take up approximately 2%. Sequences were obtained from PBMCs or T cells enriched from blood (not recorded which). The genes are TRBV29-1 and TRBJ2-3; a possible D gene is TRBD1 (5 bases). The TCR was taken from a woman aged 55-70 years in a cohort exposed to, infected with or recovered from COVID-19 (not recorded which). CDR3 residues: CSGLTAAVDTQYF. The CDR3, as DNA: TGCAGCGGACTGACAGCCGCGGTAGATACGCAGTATTTT.